The 24 T cell receptor beta chains in this list originate from one sample, sequenced in a study of cytomegalovirus exposure and HLA in healthy donors. It was with 60 Vbeta and 13 Jbeta primers that the PCR ran. Produced via immunoSEQ multiplex PCR; TCRdb's table is partial and in-frame only. The sample shows 95,000 to 130,000 clones, under 90% of them seen only once. The sample taken for sequencing was PBMCs. The source is a woman aged 25 to 39 in good health and CMV-seronegative.

J is TRBJ2-2 and V is TRBV11-2; 9 nucleotides match TRBD2. This CDR3 is built from 14 residues. Germline values: CDR1 SGHAT, CDR2 FQNNGV. The CDR3 loop is CGSGRLMGTGELFF. The CDR3 nucleotides are TGTGGGAGCGGGAGGCTGATGGGGACCGGGGAGCTGTTTTTT.

On this clone: A far larger clone is a single base away, which makes a read error likely. This same CDR3 is encoded by further DNA sequences in the sample. V gene TRBV4-1 combines with J gene TRBJ2-6; D ambiguous. V was pared by 0 bases and J by 0 bases, with 3 bases between. CDR3 length equals 15 residues. The germline V gene has CDR1 MGHRA and CDR2 YSYEKL. The CDR3 loop reads CASSQDNSGANVLTF. The DNA for the CDR3 is TGCGCCAGCAGCCAAGACAACTCTGGGGCCAACGTCCTGACTTTC.

The V and J genes are TRBV6-1 and TRBJ2-7; 9 bases match TRBD1. The CDR3 totals 15 residues. V shed 6 bases and J 1 base; nucleotides not matched to a gene: 7. Germline V gene sequence: CDR1 MNHNS, CDR2 SASEGT. In DNA, the CDR3 is TGTGCCAGCAGAAGGGGACAGGGTTCGTCCTACGAGCAGTACTTC. It codes for CASRRGQGSSYEQYF.

The rearrangement links TRBV18 to TRBJ2-7; TRBD2 is a possible D gene (6 bases). Germline-derived CDR1 and CDR2 are KGHSH and LQKENI. Between the trimmed V and J ends, which lost 3 bases and 5 bases, there was a span of 20 bases. The CDR3 is 16 residues long. CDR3 nucleotides: TGTGCCAGCTCACCGCCCGCCGGGAGCGGGTCCCACGAGCAGTACTTC. Encoded protein: CASSPPAGSGSHEQYF.

CDR3 loop: CASSMLGGNEQFF. The CDR3 bases are TGTGCCAGTAGTATGCTAGGCGGGAATGAGCAGTTCTTC. The chain has TRBV19 and TRBJ2-1; D possibly corresponds to TRBD2 (5 bases). The CDR3 has 13 amino acids. Germline values: CDR1 LNHDA, CDR2 SQIVND (reference sequence). V lost 3 bases and J 7 bases, leaving 10 bases between the germline ends.

The rearrangement joins TRBV5-1 to TRBJ2-7; the match to TRBD1 covers 11 bases. After removal of 2 bases from V and 2 bases from J, the junction contained 6 bases not matched to a gene. In germline, CDR1 is SGHRS, CDR2 YFSETQ. This CDR3 spans 16 amino acids. In nucleotides, the CDR3 is TGCGCCAGCAGCTTCAACCGGGACAGGGGGACCTACGAGCAGTACTTC. It specifies CASSFNRDRGTYEQYF.

The chain is built from TRBV4-1 and TRBJ1-3; unclear D gene. The germline V gene encodes CDR1 MGHRA and CDR2 YSYEKL. Between the trimmed V and J ends, which lost 1 base and 2 bases, there was a span of 9 bases. The CDR3 is made up of 15 amino acids. DNA for the CDR3: TGCGCCAGCAGCCAAGCCCCGGGTGCTGGAAACACCATATATTTT. As protein: CASSQAPGAGNTIYF.

The sample holds one count of this clone. This chain links TRBV6-5 with TRBJ1-2; 9 bases map to TRBD1. Per germline, CDR1 MNHEY and CDR2 SVGAGI. Trimming cost V 6 bases and J 6 bases; bases outside gene matches: 8. The CDR3 covers 14 residues. The DNA for the CDR3 is TGTGCCAGCAGCACAAAACAGGGGGCAGATGGCTACACCTTC. Translation: CASSTKQGADGYTF.

The J gene is TRBJ2-7, the V gene TRBV10-1; no clear D. Trimming stripped 2 bases from V and 0 bases from J, with 11 bases between. The germline gives CDR1 WNHNN, CDR2 SYGVQD (reference sequence). The CDR3 is 15 amino acids. CDR3: CASSEGPTSSYEQYF. The DNA of the CDR3 is TGCGCCAGCAGTGAGGGGCCGACGAGCTCCTACGAGCAGTACTTC.

The rearrangement uses TRBV19 and TRBJ2-2, with 7 bases matching TRBD1. Germline values: CDR1 LNHDA, CDR2 SQIVND (reference sequence). The CDR3 spans 15 residues. V dropped 6 bases and J dropped 3; count of bases not matched to a gene: 7. The CDR3 nucleotides are TGTGCCAGTAGGACAACCGGGACAGACACCGGGGAGCTGTTTTTT. Translated, it gives CASRTTGTDTGELFF.

This chain uses TRBV7-3 with TRBJ2-6; TRBD1 matches 7 bases. This CDR3 contains 16 residues. Unmatched junction bases numbered 7, after V lost 5 bases and J lost 3 bases. Germline V gene data show CDR1 as SGHTA and CDR2 as FQGTGA. The CDR3 bases are TGTGCCAGCAGCCAAGTACAGGGGAGTGGGGCCAACGTCCTGACTTTC. This gives the protein CASSQVQGSGANVLTF.

This chain uses TRBV6-5 with TRBJ1-1; TRBD1 agrees at 9 bases. This CDR3 contains 15 residues. The germline V gene has CDR1 MNHEY and CDR2 SVGAGI. V shed 6 bases, J shed 7 bases, and the junction held 12 bases outside the gene matches. This CDR3 reads CASRTNAGTGNEAFF. CDR3 coding DNA: TGTGCCAGCAGGACAAACGCCGGGACAGGGAATGAAGCTTTCTTT.

This chain uses TRBV28 with TRBJ1-1, with D uncertain. The V and J ends lost 3 bases and 3 bases respectively, with 8 bases between them. CDR1 MDHEN and CDR2 SYDVKM come from the germline V gene. The CDR3 is 13 amino acids. The CDR3 DNA is TGTGCCAGCAGTTTTGAGGGTTACACTGAAGCTTTCTTT. This codes for CASSFEGYTEAFF.

This chain uses TRBV5-4 with TRBJ2-1; the match to TRBD2 covers 8 bases. Germline V lookup: CDR1 SGHNT, CDR2 YYREEE (reference sequence). This CDR3 spans 16 amino acids. Losses at the gene ends were 0 bases for V and 8 bases for J; bases not matched to a gene: 10. The CDR3 sequence: CASSLGLAGALDEQFF. The CDR3 nucleotides read TGTGCCAGCAGCTTGGGGCTAGCGGGCGCCCTCGATGAGCAGTTCTTC.

The chain employs TRBV18 and TRBJ2-5; TRBD1 might be the D (7 bases). The V end was cut by 3 bases, the J end by 4 bases, with 15 bases between. The CDR3 runs to 15 residues. Germline V lookup: CDR1 KGHSH, CDR2 LQKENI. CDR3 coding DNA: TGTGCCAGCTCACCGAGGCAGGGGGGTGTAGAGACCCAGTACTTC. Translation gives CASSPRQGGVETQYF.

The rearrangement uses TRBV7-2 and TRBJ2-7; D is undetermined. V was pared by 0 bases and J by 3 bases, with 9 bases between. CDR3 length equals 14 residues. Germline-derived CDR1 and CDR2 are SGHTA and FQGNSA. CDR3 sequence reads: CASSLASPLYEQYF. DNA for the CDR3: TGTGCCAGCAGCTTAGCTTCCCCCCTCTACGAGCAGTACTTC.

V and J are TRBV2 and TRBJ2-1; 13 bases fit TRBD2. CDR3 size: 16 residues. V shed 5 bases and J 5 bases; nucleotides not matched to a gene: 6. Germline assignment: CDR1 SNHLY and CDR2 FYNNEI. CDR3 protein: CASSLGLAGTDNEQFF. The DNA of the CDR3 is TGTGCCAGCAGTCTGGGACTAGCGGGAACAGACAATGAGCAGTTCTTC.

This chain connects TRBV5-1 to TRBJ2-5; 7 nucleotides agree with TRBD2. This CDR3 spans 16 amino acids. Trimming cost V 0 bases and J 2 bases; bases outside gene matches: 7. The germline CDR1 and CDR2 sequences are SGHRS and YFSETQ. The CDR3 DNA follows: TGCGCCAGCAGCTTGGCCCTAGCGGCTAGTCAAGAGACCCAGTACTTC. It translates to CASSLALAASQETQYF.

The chain recombines TRBV15 with TRBJ2-5, with TRBD2 matching 7 bases. Germline lookup yields CDR1 LNHNV and CDR2 YYDKDF (reference sequence). V shed 5 bases, J shed 2 bases, and the junction held 8 bases outside the gene matches. This CDR3 has 15 amino acids. CDR3 bases: TGTGCCACCAGCCTAGCGGTAGCGGTACAAGAGACCCAGTACTTC. It yields the protein CATSLAVAVQETQYF.

The V gene is TRBV7-3, the J gene TRBJ1-1; possibly TRBD1 for D (6 bases). The V end was cut by 4 bases, the J end by 6 bases, with 18 bases between. CDR1 is SGHTA, CDR2 FQGTGA, per germline. The CDR3 extends over 15 amino acids. The CDR3 here is CASSSRLQGLSEAFF. CDR3 sequence (DNA): TGTGCCAGCAGCTCTCGATTACAGGGATTGTCTGAAGCTTTCTTT. The full variable domain, in which reference TRBV7-3 and TRBJ1-1 provide the parts outside the CDR3, is GAGVSQTPSNKVTEKGKYVELRCDPISGHTALYWYRQSLGQGPEFLIYFQGTGAADDSGLPNDRFFAVRPEGSVSTLKIQRTERGDSAVYLCASSSRLQGLSEAFFGQGTRLTVV.

The CDR3 nucleotides read TGTGCCAGCAGTTCCCCGTTAAGGGAGAGCTCTGGAAACACCATATATTTT. Translating it yields CASSSPLRESSGNTIYF. The chain joins TRBV28 to TRBJ1-3, with D hard to call. This CDR3 region has 17 residues. Germline assignment: CDR1 MDHEN and CDR2 SYDVKM. Trimming removed 4 bases at V and 0 bases at J, with 16 bases between.

CDR3 in DNA: TGTGCCAGTGCTAATCCGGGACAGGGTTACGAGCAGTACTTC. Protein product: CASANPGQGYEQYF. J is TRBJ2-5 and V is TRBV19; 9 nucleotides match TRBD1. The last part of the DNA fits TRBJ2-7 better; the J call may be wrong. Germline V lookup: CDR1 LNHDA, CDR2 SQIVND (reference sequence). CDR3 length: 14 residues.

The V and J genes are TRBV27 and TRBJ1-1, with 11 bases aligning to TRBD1. Germline CDR1 and CDR2: MNHEY and SMNVEV (reference sequence). This CDR3 has 13 residues. The V segment lost 11 bases and the J segment 4 bases; nucleotides outside the gene matches: 6. CDR3 in amino acids: CAAGQGASTEAFF. DNA for the CDR3: TGTGCCGCAGGACAGGGGGCCAGCACTGAAGCTTTCTTT.

The rearrangement links TRBV6-1 to TRBJ2-4; 9 nucleotides line up with TRBD1. The ends lost 3 bases at V and 3 bases at J; junction bases unmatched: 12. The CDR3 contains 18 residues. In germline, CDR1 is MNHNS, CDR2 SASEGT. The CDR3, as DNA: TGTGCCAGCAGTGACCCGGGACAGGGTCGTTACGGCAAAAACATTCAGTACTTC. It translates to CASSDPGQGRYGKNIQYF.